This T cell receptor beta chain was identified during a study of identifying expanded T cells in peripheral blood. The study's findings and limits: Approximately two-week clone count variance significantly increased as total template count grew. About 1.2 clones differed between technical replicates, versus around 15 and 19 over time.

This clone was picked up one time. What it recognizes is unknown. Collection occurred without any documented infections or immune events in donors. Sequenced by immunoSEQ multiplex PCR; TCRdb stores in-frame clones only, minus some. The sample consists of about 85,000 clones, more than 75% of them appearing once. The specimen was blood. The TCR was taken from a person aged 18 to 70 in good health.

The CDR3 is CASSLGERETQYF. The CDR3 nucleotides are TGTGCCAGCAGCTTAGGGGAGCGGGAGACCCAGTACTTC. The chain uses TRBV7-9 and TRBJ2-5; D is perhaps TRBD2 (5 bases). This CDR3 contains 13 residues. Trimming shortened V by 1 base and J by 5 bases, and 8 bases separated the two germline ends. Germline-derived CDR1 and CDR2 are SEHNR and FQNEAQ (reference sequence).